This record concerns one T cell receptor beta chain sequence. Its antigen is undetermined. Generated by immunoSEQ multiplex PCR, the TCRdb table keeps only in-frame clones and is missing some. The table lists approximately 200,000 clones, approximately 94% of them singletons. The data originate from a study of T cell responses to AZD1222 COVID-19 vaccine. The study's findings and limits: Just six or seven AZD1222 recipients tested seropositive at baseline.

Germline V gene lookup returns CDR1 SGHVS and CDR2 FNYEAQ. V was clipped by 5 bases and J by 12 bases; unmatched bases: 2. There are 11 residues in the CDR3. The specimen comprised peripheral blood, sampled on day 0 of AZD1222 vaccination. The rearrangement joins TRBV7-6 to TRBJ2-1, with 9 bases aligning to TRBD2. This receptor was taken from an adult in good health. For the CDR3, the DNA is TGTGCCAGCAGCCGTAGCGGGAGGCAGTTCTTC. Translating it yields CASSRSGRQFF.